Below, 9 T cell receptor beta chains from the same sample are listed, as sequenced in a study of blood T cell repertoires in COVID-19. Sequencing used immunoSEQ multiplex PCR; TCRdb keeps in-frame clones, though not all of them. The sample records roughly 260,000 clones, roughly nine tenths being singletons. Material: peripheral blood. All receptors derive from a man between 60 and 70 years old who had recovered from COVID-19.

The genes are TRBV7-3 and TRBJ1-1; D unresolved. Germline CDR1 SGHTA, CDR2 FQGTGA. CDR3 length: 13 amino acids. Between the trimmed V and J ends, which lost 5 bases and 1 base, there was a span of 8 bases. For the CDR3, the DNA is TGTGCCAGCAGCCCCTACAGGAACACTGAAGCTTTCTTT. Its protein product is CASSPYRNTEAFF.

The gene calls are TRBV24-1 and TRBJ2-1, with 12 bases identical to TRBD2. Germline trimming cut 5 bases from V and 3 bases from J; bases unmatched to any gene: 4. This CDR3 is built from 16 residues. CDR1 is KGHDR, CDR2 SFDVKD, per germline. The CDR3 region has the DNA TGTGCCACCAGTGGGCTAGCGGGGGGGCTCTACAATGAGCAGTTCTTC. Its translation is CATSGLAGGLYNEQFF.

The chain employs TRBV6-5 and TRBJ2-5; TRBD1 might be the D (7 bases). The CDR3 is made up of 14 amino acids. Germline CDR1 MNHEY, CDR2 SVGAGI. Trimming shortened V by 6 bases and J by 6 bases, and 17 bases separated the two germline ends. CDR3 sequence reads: CASRPHRGGQTQYF. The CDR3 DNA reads TGTGCCAGCAGGCCACACAGGGGAGGTCAGACCCAGTACTTC.

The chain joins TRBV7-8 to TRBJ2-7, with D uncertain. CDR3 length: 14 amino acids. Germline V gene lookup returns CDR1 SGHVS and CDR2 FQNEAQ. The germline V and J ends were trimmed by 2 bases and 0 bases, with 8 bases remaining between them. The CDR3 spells CASSLTETSYEQYF. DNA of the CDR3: TGTGCCAGCAGCTTAACAGAGACCTCCTACGAGCAGTACTTC.

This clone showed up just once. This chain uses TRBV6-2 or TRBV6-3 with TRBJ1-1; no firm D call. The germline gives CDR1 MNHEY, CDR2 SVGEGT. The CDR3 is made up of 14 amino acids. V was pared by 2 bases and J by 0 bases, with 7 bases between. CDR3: CASSYAQLNTEAFF. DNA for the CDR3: TGTGCCAGCAGTTACGCACAGTTGAACACTGAAGCTTTCTTT.

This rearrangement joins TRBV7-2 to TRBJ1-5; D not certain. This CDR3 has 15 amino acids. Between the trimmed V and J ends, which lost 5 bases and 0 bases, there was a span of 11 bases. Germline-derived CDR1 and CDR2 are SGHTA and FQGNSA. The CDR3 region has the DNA TGTGCCAGCAGCGTGGAGAGGAATAGCAATCAGCCCCAGCATTTT. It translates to CASSVERNSNQPQHF.

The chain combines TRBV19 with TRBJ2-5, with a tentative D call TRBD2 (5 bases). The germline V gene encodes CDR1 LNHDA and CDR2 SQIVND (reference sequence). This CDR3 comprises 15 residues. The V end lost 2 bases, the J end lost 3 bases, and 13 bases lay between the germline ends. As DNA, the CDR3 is TGTGCCAGTAGTATACCTTCTCGGACTGAAGAGACCCAGTACTTC. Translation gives CASSIPSRTEETQYF.

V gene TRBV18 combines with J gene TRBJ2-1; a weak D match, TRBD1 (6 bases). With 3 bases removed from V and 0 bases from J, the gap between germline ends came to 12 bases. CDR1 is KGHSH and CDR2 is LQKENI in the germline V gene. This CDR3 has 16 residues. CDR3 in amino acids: CASSPVQGFSYNEQFF. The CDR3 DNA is TGTGCCAGCTCACCTGTACAGGGCTTCTCCTACAATGAGCAGTTCTTC.

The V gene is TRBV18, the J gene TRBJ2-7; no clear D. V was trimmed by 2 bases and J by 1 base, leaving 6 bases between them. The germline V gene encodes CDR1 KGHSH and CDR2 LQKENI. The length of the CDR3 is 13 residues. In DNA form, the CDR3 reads TGTGCCAGCTCACCAACAGAATCCTACGAGCAGTACTTC. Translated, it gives CASSPTESYEQYF.